This TCR beta chain comes out of a study of blood T cell repertoires in COVID-19. Clones were read by immunoSEQ multiplex PCR, and TCRdb kept only the in-frame ones, dropping some. The sample carries around 80,000 clones, 82% recorded once. Trimming shortened V by 5 bases and J by 5 bases, and 17 bases separated the two germline ends. Germline-derived CDR1 and CDR2 are SGHDT and YYEEEE. This CDR3 is 15 amino acids long. The sample was peripheral blood. This chain uses TRBV5-6 with TRBJ1-5; perhaps TRBD1 as D (6 bases). The sequence was obtained from a human donor in a cohort sampled during active COVID-19. CDR3 coding DNA: TGTGCCAGCAGTTCCCGGGGGGGGGCCTATCAGCCCCAGCATTTT. Encoded protein: CASSSRGGAYQPQHF.